A single sample gave rise to the 14 T cell receptor beta chains below, sequenced in a study of OX40 agonist ivuxolimab in advanced cancers. Data came from immunoSEQ multiplex PCR; TCRdb stores just in-frame clones and leaves some out. The table has tens of thousands of clones, around 89% seen once. Sequencing was performed on CD4+ or CD8+ T cells sorted from blood, taken in a trial of the OX40 agonist ivuxolimab. The receptors stem from an adult with an advanced solid tumor such as melanoma, head and neck, liver or kidney cancer.

This chain joins TRBV6-4 and TRBJ2-5; 9 positions agree with TRBD2. This CDR3 is 14 amino acids long. The ends lost 6 bases at V and 2 bases at J; junction bases unmatched: 4. Germline CDR1 MRHNA, CDR2 SNTAGT. The CDR3 sequence is CASSPSGTQETQYF. The CDR3 region has the DNA TGTGCCAGCAGCCCTAGCGGGACTCAAGAGACCCAGTACTTC.

The chain is built from TRBV27 and TRBJ1-2; 8 bases agree with TRBD1. V trimming: 5 bases; J trimming: 4 bases; junction bases outside the gene matches: 12. Germline lookup yields CDR1 MNHEY and CDR2 SMNVEV (reference sequence). There are 16 residues in the CDR3. The DNA for the CDR3 is TGTGCCAGCAGTGAAGTCCCACAGGGGGTTAGCTATGGCTACACCTTC. Translating gives CASSEVPQGVSYGYTF.

This chain links TRBV21-1 with TRBJ2-7; the DNA was not compared with TRBD2, the D call given in the table. TRBV21-1 is annotated as a pseudogene. This CDR3 comprises 16 residues. The DNA of the CDR3 is TGTGCCAGCAGAAAAGATCGGGGTTCGATATCCTACGAGCAGTACTTC. Protein product: CASRKDRGSISYEQYF.

A single count supports this clone. This chain joins TRBV19 and TRBJ2-5, with 7 positions matching TRBD1. V trimming: 7 bases; J trimming: 14 bases; junction bases outside the gene matches: 16. This CDR3 comprises 13 residues. Germline CDR1 reads LNHDA; CDR2 reads SQIVND (reference sequence). Here the CDR3 DNA reads TGTGCCAGTAAACGCCGGGACAGCATATTACCTTACTTC. It codes for CASKRRDSILPYF.

V gene TRBV7-2 combines with J gene TRBJ2-7, with 14 bases identical to TRBD2. Germline V CDR1 and CDR2: SGHTA, FQGNSA. The CDR3 consists of 15 residues. V shed 3 bases and J 2 bases; nucleotides not matched to a gene: 0. In DNA, the CDR3 is TGTGCCAGCAGCTTGACTAGCGGGAGGGCCTACGAGCAGTACTTC. This encodes CASSLTSGRAYEQYF.

The J gene is TRBJ2-3, the V gene TRBV6-6, with TRBD1 matching over 9 bases. Per germline, CDR1 MNHNY and CDR2 SVGAGI (reference sequence). J gave up 3 bases and V 5 bases, and 3 bases lay outside the gene matches. The length of the CDR3 is 14 residues. CDR3 in DNA: TGTGCCAGCAGTGGACAGGGGCCTACAGATACGCAGTATTTT. It yields the protein CASSGQGPTDTQYF.

This chain links TRBV9 with TRBJ2-7, with TRBD2 matching 12 bases. Germline V lookup: CDR1 SGDLS, CDR2 YYNGEE. Germline trimming cut 3 bases from V and 2 bases from J; bases unmatched to any gene: 3. The CDR3 is 15 residues long. CDR3 sequence: CASSGASGRAYEQYF. Here the CDR3 DNA reads TGTGCCAGCAGCGGAGCTAGCGGGAGGGCCTACGAGCAGTACTTC.

V usage is TRBV7-9 and J usage is TRBJ1-4; D is undetermined. The V and J ends lost 5 bases and 10 bases respectively, with 17 bases between them. Germline CDR1 is SEHNR and CDR2 is FQNEAQ (reference sequence). The CDR3 has 14 residues. The CDR3 reads CASSPNPGLGKLFF. In DNA form, the CDR3 reads TGTGCCAGCAGCCCAAATCCCGGGTTGGGAAAACTGTTTTTT.

The chain combines TRBV2 with TRBJ2-1, with 11 positions matching TRBD1. With V trimmed by 4 bases and J by 8 bases, 7 bases remained unmatched. CDR1 and CDR2 from the germline V gene are SNHLY and FYNNEI. The CDR3 totals 15 residues. The CDR3 DNA reads TGTGCCAGCAGTGCTTATGGGACAGGGGGACATGAGCAGTTCTTC. Translating it yields CASSAYGTGGHEQFF.

This clone has only a few counts. The chain joins TRBV6-1 to TRBJ2-5; 15 nucleotides align to TRBD2. Germline CDR1 and CDR2: MNHNS and SASEGT. The length of the CDR3 is 17 residues. After removal of 1 base from V and 3 bases from J, the junction contained 3 bases not matched to a gene. This CDR3 is CASSEEGLAGGEETQYF. In DNA form, the CDR3 reads TGTGCCAGCAGTGAAGAAGGACTAGCGGGGGGGGAAGAGACCCAGTACTTC.

V gene TRBV4-1 combines with J gene TRBJ2-2, with D perhaps matching TRBD1 (6 bases). The CDR3 runs to 14 residues. The germline V gene has CDR1 MGHRA and CDR2 YSYEKL. The V end lost 3 bases, the J end lost 5 bases, and 10 bases lay between the germline ends. The DNA for the CDR3 is TGCGCCAGCAGCCAGTCCACAGGGACCGGGGAGCTGTTTTTT. It translates to CASSQSTGTGELFF.

The V gene is TRBV18, the J gene TRBJ1-5; unclear D gene. CDR1 KGHSH and CDR2 LQKENI come from the germline V gene. The CDR3 runs 15 residues. Deletions cut 2 bases from V and 0 bases from J, with 8 bases between. The CDR3 here is CASSPDGYSNQPQHF. The CDR3 coding sequence is TGTGCCAGCTCACCAGATGGATATAGCAATCAGCCCCAGCATTTT.

The chain combines TRBV27 with TRBJ1-5; perhaps TRBD1 as D (5 bases). Germline V gives CDR1 MNHEY, CDR2 SMNVEV (reference sequence). CDR3 size: 14 residues. Trimming pared 1 base from V and 2 bases from J, leaving 6 bases between. The CDR3, as DNA: TGTGCCAGCAGTTTATGGGGGGGCAATCAGCCCCAGCATTTT. It is translated as CASSLWGGNQPQHF.

V and J are TRBV4-3 and TRBJ2-7, with no clear D. Trimming shortened V by 0 bases and J by 1 base, and 7 bases separated the two germline ends. The germline V gene has CDR1 LGHNA and CDR2 YSLEER. This CDR3 comprises 14 residues. The DNA of the CDR3 is TGCGCCAGCAGCCAAGAGAGGTCTTCCTACGAGCAGTACTTC. The encoded protein is CASSQERSSYEQYF.